This T cell receptor beta chain is drawn from a study of shared clonotypes between healthy human individuals. Study overall: Donors consisted of a couple of women and a few men between 18 and 49. Donors had three CD4 naive, three CD4 memory, two CD8 naive and one CD8 memory plate apiece.

The CDR3 is 14 amino acids. The assay was carried out at the deep level. Authors' analysis steps: Filtering differed because ImmunoSEQ produced junction-only sequences that carried no quality scores. Profiled with immunoSEQ multiplex PCR; TCRdb holds only in-frame clones, not every one. V and J calls and clone size are as listed in that table; D and trimming were resolved from the DNA. The sample records roughly 2,500,000 clones, roughly 93% being singletons. Sequencing input: naive CD4+ T cells from PBMCs. The subset denotes: CD45RA+ positively selected. The receptor's source is a man aged 18 to 29 in good health. Some clones in this sample may be carry-over from other donors' samples. The chain has TRBV21-1 and TRBJ2-3; TRBD1 reflects the table's D call only, with no check against the DNA. TRBV21-1 is labeled a pseudogene. In DNA, the CDR3 is TGTGCCAGCAGCAAAGGGGCCGTGGGAGATACGCAGTATTTT. Amino acid sequence: CASSKGAVGDTQYF.